This TCR beta chain was profiled in a study of T cell responses to AZD1222 COVID-19 vaccine. Looking at the study overall: It was second doses at about 4 or about 12 weeks that were pooled. Findings and limits, study-wide: A mostly white British donor set with more females was recruited, and clonal diversity was possibly underestimated. The study found vaccine-associated CD4 TCRs spanning spike, dominant at 160-218 and 743-854. Seropositive status at baseline applied to only 5 to 7 AZD1222 recipients.

V lost 4 bases, J lost 3 bases, and 6 bases stayed unmatched. The CDR3 length is 16 residues. Germline V lookup: CDR1 SGHRS, CDR2 YFSETQ. The sample holds one count of this clone. Antigen: not known. Assay used: immunoSEQ multiplex PCR; TCRdb lists only in-frame clones, some missing. Of 90,000 to 120,000 clones listed, about 92% were seen once; the top ten hold roughly 1.1%. The clonotype originates from an adult in good health. The sample was peripheral blood, taken on day 0 of AZD1222 vaccination. This sequence joins TRBV5-1 and TRBJ2-7; 14 bases are a match to TRBD2. The DNA for the CDR3 is TGCGCCAGCAGCCCCCTGGGACTAGCGGGAGACTACGAGCAGTACTTC. Translation: CASSPLGLAGDYEQYF.